Included here is one TCR beta chain sequence, with context. The data derive from a study of patients and donors after allogeneic stem cell transplantation. TCRdb reanalysed the RT-PCR reads using MiXCR and keeps one entry per CDR3 protein. The repertoire holds 200,000 to 250,000 distinct CDR3 sequences, with about 38% as singletons. Between the trimmed V and J ends, which lost 5 bases and 8 bases, there was a span of 21 bases. Germline CDR1 KGHSH, CDR2 LQKENI. The CDR3 has 15 residues. The receptor's source is a human donor who was either an allogeneic HSCT recipient or a stem cell or donor lymphocyte infusion donor (not recorded which). It is not recorded whose cells these are; they may come from a transplant donor. The gene calls are TRBV18 and TRBJ1-2, with D hard to call. The sample was blood, either unsorted or a sorted T cell fraction (not recorded which). The CDR3 DNA follows: TGTGCCAGCTCAGTCGACCGCGGTTTTGATGGCGGCTACACCTTC. Protein product: CASSVDRGFDGGYTF.